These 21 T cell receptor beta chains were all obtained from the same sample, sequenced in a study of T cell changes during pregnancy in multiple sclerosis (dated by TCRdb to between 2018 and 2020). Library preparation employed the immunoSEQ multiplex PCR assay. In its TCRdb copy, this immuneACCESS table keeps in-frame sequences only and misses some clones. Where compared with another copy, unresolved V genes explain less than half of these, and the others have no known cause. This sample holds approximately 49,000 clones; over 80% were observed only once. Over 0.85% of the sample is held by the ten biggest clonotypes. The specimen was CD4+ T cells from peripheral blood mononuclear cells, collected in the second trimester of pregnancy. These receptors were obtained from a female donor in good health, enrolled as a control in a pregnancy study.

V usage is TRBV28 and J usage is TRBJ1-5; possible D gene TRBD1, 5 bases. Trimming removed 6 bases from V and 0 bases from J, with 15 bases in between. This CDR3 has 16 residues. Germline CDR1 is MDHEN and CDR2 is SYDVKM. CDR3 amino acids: CASSFQTAYSNQPQHF. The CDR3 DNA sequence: TGTGCCAGCAGCTTTCAGACAGCATATAGCAATCAGCCCCAGCATTTT. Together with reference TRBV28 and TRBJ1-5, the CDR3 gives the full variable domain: DVKVTQSSRYLVKRTGEKVFLECVQDMDHENMFWYRQDPGLGLRLIYFSYDVKMKEKGDIPEGYSVSREKKERFSLILESASTNQTSMYLCASSFQTAYSNQPQHFGDGTRLSIL.

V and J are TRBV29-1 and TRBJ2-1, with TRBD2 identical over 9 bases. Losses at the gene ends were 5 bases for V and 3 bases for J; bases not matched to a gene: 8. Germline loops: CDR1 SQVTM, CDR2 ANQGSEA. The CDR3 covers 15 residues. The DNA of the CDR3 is TGCAGCGTTCGAGGGGGCGGGAGGGACTACAATGAGCAGTTCTTC. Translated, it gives CSVRGGGRDYNEQFF.

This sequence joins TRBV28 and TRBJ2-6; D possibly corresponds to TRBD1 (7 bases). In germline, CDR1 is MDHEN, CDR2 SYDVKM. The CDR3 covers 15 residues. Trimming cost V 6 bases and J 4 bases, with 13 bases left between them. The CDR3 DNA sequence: TGTGCCAGCAGGGAGGGGGCGCGAGGGGCCAACGTCCTGACTTTC. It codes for CASREGARGANVLTF. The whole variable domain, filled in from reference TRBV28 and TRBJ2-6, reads DVKVTQSSRYLVKRTGEKVFLECVQDMDHENMFWYRQDPGLGLRLIYFSYDVKMKEKGDIPEGYSVSREKKERFSLILESASTNQTSMYLCASREGARGANVLTFGAGSRLTVL.

The CDR3 reads CAISEGVTGELFF. The CDR3 bases are TGTGCCATCAGTGAAGGGGTCACCGGGGAGCTGTTTTTT. This chain uses TRBV10-3 with TRBJ2-2; tentative D call: TRBD1 (5 bases). Trimming shortened V by 3 bases and J by 4 bases, and 6 bases separated the two germline ends. The CDR3 has 13 residues. Germline V gene sequence: CDR1 ENHRY, CDR2 SYGVKD.

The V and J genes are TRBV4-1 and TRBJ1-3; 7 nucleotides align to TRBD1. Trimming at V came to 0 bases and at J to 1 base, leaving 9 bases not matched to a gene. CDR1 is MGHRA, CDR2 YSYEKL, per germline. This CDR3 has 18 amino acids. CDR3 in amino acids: CASSQDWGLTGSGNTIYF. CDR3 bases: TGCGCCAGCAGCCAAGATTGGGGATTGACAGGGTCTGGAAACACCATATATTTT.

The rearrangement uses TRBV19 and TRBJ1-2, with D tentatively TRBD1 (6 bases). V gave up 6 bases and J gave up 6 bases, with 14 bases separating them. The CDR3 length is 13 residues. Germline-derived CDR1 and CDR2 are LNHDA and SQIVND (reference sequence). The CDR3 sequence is CASRTTGWDGYTF. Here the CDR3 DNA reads TGTGCCAGTAGAACTACAGGGTGGGATGGCTACACCTTC.

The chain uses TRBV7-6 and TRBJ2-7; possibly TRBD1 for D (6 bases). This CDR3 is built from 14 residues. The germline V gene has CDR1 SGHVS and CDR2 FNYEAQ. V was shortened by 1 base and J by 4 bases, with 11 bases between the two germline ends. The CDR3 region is CASSLDEGDYEQYF. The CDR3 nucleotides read TGTGCCAGCAGCTTAGATGAGGGGGATTACGAGCAGTACTTC.

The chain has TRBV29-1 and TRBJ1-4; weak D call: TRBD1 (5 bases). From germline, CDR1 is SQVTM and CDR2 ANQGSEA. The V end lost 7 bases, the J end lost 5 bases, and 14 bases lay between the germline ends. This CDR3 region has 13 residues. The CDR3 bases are TGCAGCGCCCGCAGGGATCCGAATGAAAAACTGTTTTTT. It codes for CSARRDPNEKLFF.

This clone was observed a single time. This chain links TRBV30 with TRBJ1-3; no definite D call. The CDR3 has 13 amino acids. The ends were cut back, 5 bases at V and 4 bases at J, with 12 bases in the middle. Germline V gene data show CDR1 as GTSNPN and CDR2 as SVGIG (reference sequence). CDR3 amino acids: CAWGSVPGNTIYF. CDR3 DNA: TGTGCCTGGGGGAGTGTACCCGGAAACACCATATATTTT.

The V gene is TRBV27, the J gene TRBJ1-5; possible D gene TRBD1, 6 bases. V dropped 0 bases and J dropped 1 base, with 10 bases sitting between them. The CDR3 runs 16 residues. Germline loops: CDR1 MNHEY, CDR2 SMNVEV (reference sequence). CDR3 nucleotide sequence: TGTGCCAGCAGTTTATCGGCAGGGGCCAGCAATCAGCCCCAGCATTTT. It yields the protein CASSLSAGASNQPQHF.

As DNA, the CDR3 is TGTGCCAGCAGCCCCGGACTAGCGGGCCACTACGAGCAGTACTTC. Its protein product is CASSPGLAGHYEQYF. The chain couples TRBV7-9 to TRBJ2-7; 11 bases align to TRBD2. This CDR3 is built from 15 residues. Germline V gene data show CDR1 as SEHNR and CDR2 as FQNEAQ (reference sequence). The V gene end was trimmed by 5 bases and the J gene end by 3 bases; junction bases not matched to a gene: 6. Variable domain in full (rest from reference TRBV7-9 and TRBJ2-7): DTGVSQNPRHKITKRGQNVTFRCDPISEHNRLYWYRQTLGQGPEFLTYFQNEAQLEKSRLLSDRFSAERPKGSFSTLEIQRTEQGDSAMYLCASSPGLAGHYEQYFGPGTRLTVT.

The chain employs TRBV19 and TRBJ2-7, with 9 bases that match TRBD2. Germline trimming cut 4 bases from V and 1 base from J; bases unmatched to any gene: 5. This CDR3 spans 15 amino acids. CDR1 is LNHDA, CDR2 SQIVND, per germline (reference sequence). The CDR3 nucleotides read TGTGCCAGTAGTACAGGGACTAGCAGGTCCTACGAGCAGTACTTC. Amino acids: CASSTGTSRSYEQYF.

The CDR3: CASSLWGEYGYTF. DNA for the CDR3: TGTGCCAGCAGCTTGTGGGGGGAGTATGGCTACACCTTC. This chain joins TRBV5-4 and TRBJ1-2, with D perhaps matching TRBD1 (5 bases). CDR1 is SGHNT and CDR2 is YYREEE in the germline V gene (reference sequence). V lost 1 base to trimming and J lost 5 bases, with 9 bases between them. The CDR3 runs to 13 residues.

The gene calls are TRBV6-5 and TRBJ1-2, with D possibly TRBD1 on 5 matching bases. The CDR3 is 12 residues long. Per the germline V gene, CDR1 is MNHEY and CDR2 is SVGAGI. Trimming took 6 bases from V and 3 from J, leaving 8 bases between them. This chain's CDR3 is CASSETDYGYTF. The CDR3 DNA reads TGTGCCAGCAGCGAGACAGACTATGGCTACACCTTC.

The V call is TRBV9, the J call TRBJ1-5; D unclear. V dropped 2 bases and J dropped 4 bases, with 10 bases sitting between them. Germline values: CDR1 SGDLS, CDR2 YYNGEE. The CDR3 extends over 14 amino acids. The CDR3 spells CASSVRELNQPQHF. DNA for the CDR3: TGTGCCAGCAGCGTCCGGGAGCTAAATCAGCCCCAGCATTTT.

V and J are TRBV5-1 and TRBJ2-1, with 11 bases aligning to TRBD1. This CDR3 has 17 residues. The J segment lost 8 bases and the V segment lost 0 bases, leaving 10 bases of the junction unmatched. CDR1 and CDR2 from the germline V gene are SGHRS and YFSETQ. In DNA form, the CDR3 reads TGCGCCAGCAGCTTGGAACTCACCGGGACAGGGGGTGATGAGCAGTTCTTC. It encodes CASSLELTGTGGDEQFF.

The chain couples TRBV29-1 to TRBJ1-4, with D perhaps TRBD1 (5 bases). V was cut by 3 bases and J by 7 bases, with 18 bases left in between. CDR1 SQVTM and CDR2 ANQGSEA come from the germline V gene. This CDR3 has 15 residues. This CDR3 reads CSVEGDSRGREKLFF. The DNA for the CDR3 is TGCAGCGTTGAGGGGGACTCCCGAGGTCGTGAAAAACTGTTTTTT. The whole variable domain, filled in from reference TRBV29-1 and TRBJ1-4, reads SAVISQKPSRDICQRGTSLTIQCQVDSQVTMMFWYRQQPGQSLTLIATANQGSEATYESGFVIDKFPISRPNLTFSTLTVSNMSPEDSSIYLCSVEGDSRGREKLFFGSGTQLSVL.

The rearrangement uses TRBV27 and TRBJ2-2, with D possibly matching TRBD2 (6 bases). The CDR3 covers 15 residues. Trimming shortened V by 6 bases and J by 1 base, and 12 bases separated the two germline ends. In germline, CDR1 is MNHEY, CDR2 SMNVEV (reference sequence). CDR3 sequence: CASRAGTVNTGELFF. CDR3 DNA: TGTGCCAGCAGAGCCGGGACTGTGAACACCGGGGAGCTGTTTTTT.

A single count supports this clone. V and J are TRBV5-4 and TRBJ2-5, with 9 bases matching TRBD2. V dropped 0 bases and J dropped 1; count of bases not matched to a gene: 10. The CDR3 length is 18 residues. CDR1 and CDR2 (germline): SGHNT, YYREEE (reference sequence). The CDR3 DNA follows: TGTGCCAGCAGCTTGGGGGGTAGGGCTAGCGGGGCCCAAGAGACCCAGTACTTC. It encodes CASSLGGRASGAQETQYF.

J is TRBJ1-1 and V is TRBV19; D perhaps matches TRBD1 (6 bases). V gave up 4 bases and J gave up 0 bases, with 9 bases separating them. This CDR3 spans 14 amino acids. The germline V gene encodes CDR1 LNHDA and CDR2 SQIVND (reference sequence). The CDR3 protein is CASSTRGLNTEAFF. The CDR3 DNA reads TGTGCCAGTAGTACCAGGGGTCTGAACACTGAAGCTTTCTTT.

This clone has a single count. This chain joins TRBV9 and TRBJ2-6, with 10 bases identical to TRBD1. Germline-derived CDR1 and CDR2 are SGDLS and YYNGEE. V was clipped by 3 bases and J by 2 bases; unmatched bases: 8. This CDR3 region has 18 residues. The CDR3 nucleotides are TGTGCCAGCAGCGCCCGAGGGACAGGGGAAACTGGGGCCAACGTCCTGACTTTC. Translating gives CASSARGTGETGANVLTF.